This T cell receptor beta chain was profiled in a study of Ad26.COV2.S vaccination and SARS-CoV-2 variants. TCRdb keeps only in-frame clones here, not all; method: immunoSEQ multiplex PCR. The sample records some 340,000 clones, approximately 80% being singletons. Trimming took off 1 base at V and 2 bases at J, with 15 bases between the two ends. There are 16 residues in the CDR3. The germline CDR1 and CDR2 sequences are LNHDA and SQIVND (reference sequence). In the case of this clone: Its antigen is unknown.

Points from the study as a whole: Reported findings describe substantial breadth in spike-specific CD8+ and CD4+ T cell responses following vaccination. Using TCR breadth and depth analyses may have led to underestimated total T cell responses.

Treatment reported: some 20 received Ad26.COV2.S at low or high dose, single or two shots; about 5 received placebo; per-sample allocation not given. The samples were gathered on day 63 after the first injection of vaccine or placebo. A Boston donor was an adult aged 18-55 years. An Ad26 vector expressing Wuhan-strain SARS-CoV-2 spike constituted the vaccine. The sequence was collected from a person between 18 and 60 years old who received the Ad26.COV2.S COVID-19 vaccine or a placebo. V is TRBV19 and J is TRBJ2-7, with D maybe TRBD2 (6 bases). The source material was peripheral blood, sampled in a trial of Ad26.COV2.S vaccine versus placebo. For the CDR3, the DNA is TGTGCCAGTAGTATAGGATTTCTGCGGGGCCCCTACGAGCAGTACTTC. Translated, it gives CASSIGFLRGPYEQYF.